This T cell receptor (beta chain) comes out of a study of blood T cell repertoires in COVID-19. Whole-study context: Acute and convalescent COVID-19 samples came from the United States, Italy and Spain.

The CDR3 has 17 amino acids. V was pared by 3 bases and J by 0 bases, with 12 bases between. Germline-derived CDR1 and CDR2 are LNHDA and SQIVND (reference sequence). The protocol was immunoSEQ multiplex PCR, while the TCRdb copy is restricted to in-frame clones and leaves out a portion. The profile covers about 380,000 clones, with more than 75% appearing a single time and less than 1.5% taken by the ten largest. In Cohort 3, a recovered donor had either two negative PCRs, clearance, or symptom resolution. The chain combines TRBV19 with TRBJ1-6; D perhaps matches TRBD1 (6 bases). The clonotype was recovered from a woman between 18 and 29 years old who had recovered from COVID-19. Sequenced sample: PBMCs or T cells enriched from blood (not recorded which). The CDR3 nucleotides read TGTGCCAGTAGTATGGACAGACCGAGCTCCTATAATTCACCCCTCCACTTT. This encodes CASSMDRPSSYNSPLHF.